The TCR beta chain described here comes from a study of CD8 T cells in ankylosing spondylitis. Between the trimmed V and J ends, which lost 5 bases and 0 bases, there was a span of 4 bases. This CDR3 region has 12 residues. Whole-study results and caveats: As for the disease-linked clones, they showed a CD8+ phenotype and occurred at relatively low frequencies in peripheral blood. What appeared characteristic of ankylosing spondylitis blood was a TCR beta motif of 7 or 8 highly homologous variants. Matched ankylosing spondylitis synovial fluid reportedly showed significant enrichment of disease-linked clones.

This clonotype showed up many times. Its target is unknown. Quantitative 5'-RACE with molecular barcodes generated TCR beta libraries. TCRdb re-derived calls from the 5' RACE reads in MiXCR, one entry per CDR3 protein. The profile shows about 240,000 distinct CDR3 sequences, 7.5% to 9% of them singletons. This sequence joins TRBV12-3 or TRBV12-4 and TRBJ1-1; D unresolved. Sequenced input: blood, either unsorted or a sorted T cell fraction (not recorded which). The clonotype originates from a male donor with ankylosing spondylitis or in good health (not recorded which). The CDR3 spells CASSDLNTEAFF. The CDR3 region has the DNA TGTGCCAGCAGTGACTTGAACACTGAAGCTTTCTTT.